The 27 T cell receptor beta chains below all came from one sample that was sequenced in a study of spatial heterogeneity in lung cancer. Study-wide results and limits: Counts of expanded intratumoral alpha and beta TCRs tracked tumor mutation counts.

Time point denoted: sample taken at primary tumor resection. The antigens these receptors bind are not known. Via MiXCR, TCRdb re-called the 5' RACE reads, giving one row per CDR3 protein. The table records about 27,000 distinct CDR3 sequences, around 7.5% of them present only once. The specimen was lung tumor tissue, collected at surgery. These receptors were taken from a male donor with early-stage non-small cell lung cancer.

This sequence joins TRBV11-2 and TRBJ2-1, with D unclear. The V and J ends lost 3 bases and 6 bases respectively, with 3 bases between them. Germline CDR1 and CDR2: SGHAT and FQNNGV. CDR3 length: 11 residues. DNA of the CDR3: TGTGCCAGCAGCTTTGCCAATGAGCAGTTCTTC. Translation gives CASSFANEQFF.

This clonotype has just a few counts. The chain uses TRBV20-1 and TRBJ1-4; D is ambiguous. The CDR3 contains 13 residues. Per the germline V gene, CDR1 is DFQATT and CDR2 is SNEGSKA (reference sequence). V lost 2 bases and J 6 bases, leaving 10 bases between the germline ends. Here the CDR3 DNA reads TGCAGTGCTAGACAGCGACCCCATGAAAAACTGTTTTTT. This gives the protein CSARQRPHEKLFF.

Ten or more counts support this clonotype. The chain combines TRBV10-3 with TRBJ1-1; weak D call: TRBD1 (5 bases). Germline V CDR1 and CDR2: ENHRY, SYGVKD. This CDR3 has 14 residues. Trimming cost V 3 bases and J 4 bases, with 12 bases left between them. This CDR3 is CAISDQRGGTEAFF. Written as DNA, the CDR3 is TGTGCCATCAGTGATCAACGGGGGGGCACTGAAGCTTTCTTT.

This clonotype has at least ten counts. This chain joins TRBV20-1 and TRBJ2-3, with D hard to call. Trimming shortened V by 4 bases and J by 6 bases, and 11 bases separated the two germline ends. Germline lookup yields CDR1 DFQATT and CDR2 SNEGSKA (reference sequence). The CDR3 totals 12 residues. Here the CDR3 reads CSATRVADTQYF. In nucleotides, the CDR3 is TGCAGTGCTACCCGAGTAGCCGATACGCAGTATTTT.

This clonotype was counted at least ten times. The V and J genes are TRBV5-1 and TRBJ1-4, with D tentatively TRBD1 (5 bases). Germline V gene sequence: CDR1 SGHRS, CDR2 YFSETQ. V was trimmed by 3 bases and J by 3 bases, leaving 12 bases between them. The CDR3 is 15 residues long. The CDR3 bases are TGCGCCAGCAGCTCCTACCAGGGCTCTAATGAAAAACTGTTTTTT. Residues: CASSSYQGSNEKLFF.

V usage is TRBV20-1 and J usage is TRBJ2-5, with a weak D call TRBD2 (6 bases). V lost 3 bases and J 5 bases, leaving 7 bases between the germline ends. Germline V gene lookup returns CDR1 DFQATT and CDR2 SNEGSKA (reference sequence). The CDR3 contains 11 residues. This CDR3 reads CSARDYETQYF. The CDR3 DNA is TGCAGTGCTAGGGACTATGAGACCCAGTACTTC.

This clonotype was observed many times. V gene TRBV7-2 combines with J gene TRBJ1-5; D gene uncertain. The CDR3 has 14 amino acids. Germline V gene data show CDR1 as SGHTA and CDR2 as FQGNSA. V lost 2 bases and J lost 0, with 5 bases in between. CDR3: CASSLLNSNQPQHF. CDR3 bases: TGTGCCAGCAGCTTACTGAATAGCAATCAGCCCCAGCATTTT. Complete variable domain (other parts from reference TRBV7-2 and TRBJ1-5): GAGVSQSPSNKVTEKGKDVELRCDPISGHTALYWYRQSLGQGLEFLIYFQGNSAPDKSGLPSDRFSAERTGGSVSTLTIQRTQQEDSAVYLCASSLLNSNQPQHFGDGTRLSIL.

V is TRBV10-3 and J is TRBJ2-2; perhaps TRBD1 as D (6 bases). V was trimmed by 0 bases and J by 5 bases, leaving 16 bases between them. CDR3 length: 17 amino acids. The germline gives CDR1 ENHRY, CDR2 SYGVKD. The CDR3 here is CAISESKAGVLTGELFF. In DNA, the CDR3 is TGTGCCATCAGTGAGTCGAAGGCAGGGGTCCTGACCGGGGAGCTGTTTTTT.

This clonotype was seen ten or more times. The chain couples TRBV6-1 to TRBJ1-4, with a weak D call TRBD1 (5 bases). CDR1 is MNHNS, CDR2 SASEGT, per germline. With 5 bases removed from V and 0 bases from J, the gap between germline ends came to 10 bases. The CDR3 sequence is 15 residues long. The CDR3 loop is CASSWTHTTNEKLFF. The CDR3 nucleotides read TGTGCCAGCAGTTGGACACACACAACTAATGAAAAACTGTTTTTT.

V and J are TRBV2 and TRBJ2-2; D not resolved. Between the trimmed V and J ends, which lost 4 bases and 4 bases, there was a span of 10 bases. This CDR3 has 14 amino acids. Germline V gene data show CDR1 as SNHLY and CDR2 as FYNNEI. CDR3 in amino acids: CASSARLGTGELFF. For the CDR3, the DNA is TGTGCCAGCAGTGCTCGATTGGGCACCGGGGAGCTGTTTTTT.

This clonotype showed up just a few times. The gene calls are TRBV4-2 and TRBJ2-5, with 7 positions matching TRBD1. The junction had 6 bases not matched to a gene; V was cut back by 4 bases and J by 1 base. CDR1 is LGHNA and CDR2 is YNFKEQ in the germline V gene. The CDR3 length is 15 residues. The CDR3 region has the DNA TGTGCCAGCAGCCTCTTCCGGGACAGCCAAGAGACCCAGTACTTC. Its protein is CASSLFRDSQETQYF.

This clonotype was recorded a few times. The rearrangement links TRBV6-5 to TRBJ2-3; D gene ambiguous. Germline V gene lookup returns CDR1 MNHEY and CDR2 SVGAGI. V dropped 0 bases and J dropped 5 bases, with 9 bases sitting between them. CDR3 size: 14 residues. CDR3 nucleotides: TGTGCCAGCAGTTACTCGGAAGGTGGAGATACGCAGTATTTT. This gives the protein CASSYSEGGDTQYF.

The table lists this clonotype with many counts. V and J are TRBV27 and TRBJ2-3; 8 bases map to TRBD2. Per the germline V gene, CDR1 is MNHEY and CDR2 is SMNVEV (reference sequence). The CDR3 is 15 residues long. Germline trimming cut 7 bases from V and 2 bases from J; bases unmatched to any gene: 8. The CDR3 protein is CASTLLGGDTDTQYF. CDR3 bases: TGTGCCAGCACCCTTCTCGGGGGGGACACAGATACGCAGTATTTT.

This clonotype was seen ten or more times. The chain couples TRBV7-9 to TRBJ1-1; a weak D match, TRBD1 (5 bases). V lost 2 bases and J 2 bases, leaving 9 bases between the germline ends. Germline CDR1 SEHNR, CDR2 FQNEAQ (reference sequence). This CDR3 has 14 amino acids. The CDR3 here is CASSLLGVNTEAFF. Written as DNA, the CDR3 is TGTGCCAGCAGCTTATTGGGGGTTAACACTGAAGCTTTCTTT.

This clonotype was picked up many times. The chain couples TRBV11-3 to TRBJ2-2, with D possibly TRBD2 on 6 matching bases. Germline V gives CDR1 SGHNT, CDR2 YENEEA. V lost 0 bases and J 7 bases, leaving 9 bases between the germline ends. The CDR3 spans 14 residues. DNA for the CDR3: TGTGCCAGCAGCTTAGAGGGACTTGGCGGGGAGCTGTTTTTT. It yields the protein CASSLEGLGGELFF.

This clonotype was counted many times. This rearrangement joins TRBV4-2 to TRBJ2-6; tentative D call: TRBD2 (7 bases). Germline CDR1 reads LGHNA; CDR2 reads YNFKEQ. This CDR3 region has 18 residues. The germline V and J ends were trimmed by 0 bases and 5 bases, with 17 bases remaining between them. The CDR3 DNA reads as TGTGCCAGCAGCCAAGATACGAGGGGGGGCCGATGGGCCAACGTCCTGACTTTC. Translating gives CASSQDTRGGRWANVLTF.

By share of the sample, this clonotype is medium-sized. The chain joins TRBV28 to TRBJ1-1, with 7 bases fitting TRBD1. The CDR3 runs to 13 residues. From germline, CDR1 is MDHEN and CDR2 SYDVKM. V shed 6 bases and J 11 bases; nucleotides not matched to a gene: 12. CDR3 protein: CASSQPGRGEAFF. For the CDR3, the DNA is TGTGCCAGCAGCCAACCAGGCAGGGGGGAGGCTTTCTTT.

The rearrangement joins TRBV6-2 or TRBV6-3 to TRBJ2-3, with D perhaps matching TRBD2 (6 bases). This CDR3 spans 15 amino acids. Trimming took off 2 bases at V and 2 bases at J, with 11 bases between the two ends. The V gene's germline CDR1 is MNHEY and CDR2 SVGEGT. The DNA of the CDR3 is TGTGCCAGCAGTTACGCGGGGATTTCCACAGATACGCAGTATTTT. It translates to CASSYAGISTDTQYF.

This clonotype was observed at least ten times. The rearrangement joins TRBV29-1 to TRBJ2-5; TRBD2 matches at 7 bases. The CDR3 length is 14 residues. The J segment lost 4 bases and the V segment lost 3 bases, leaving 8 bases of the junction unmatched. Germline CDR1 SQVTM, CDR2 ANQGSEA. In DNA, the CDR3 is TGCAGCGTTGACCGGACTAGTGTTGGAGAGACCCAGTACTTC. Encoded protein: CSVDRTSVGETQYF.

There are a few counts of this clonotype. The chain has TRBV27 and TRBJ1-4, with 8 nucleotides matching TRBD1. The CDR3 is made up of 15 amino acids. In germline, CDR1 is MNHEY, CDR2 SMNVEV (reference sequence). V was pared by 3 bases and J by 7 bases, with 7 bases of the junction left unmatched. The CDR3 coding sequence is TGTGCCAGCAGTTTTAGGACAGGGACGGCTGAAAAACTGTTTTTT. It codes for CASSFRTGTAEKLFF.

This clonotype occurred a few times. The chain couples TRBV6-1 to TRBJ1-2; 9 nucleotides line up with TRBD1. Germline V gives CDR1 MNHNS, CDR2 SASEGT. CDR3 length: 14 residues. J gave up 6 bases and V 6 bases, and 8 bases lay outside the gene matches. CDR3 sequence: CASSWTGEWDGYTF. CDR3 DNA sequence: TGTGCCAGCAGCTGGACAGGGGAGTGGGATGGCTACACCTTC.

V is TRBV6-1 and J is TRBJ1-2; no firm D call. Trimming cost V 0 bases and J 8 bases, with 10 bases left between them. CDR1 and CDR2 (germline): MNHNS, SASEGT. This CDR3 has 13 amino acids. The DNA of the CDR3 is TGTGCCAGCAGTGAAGCGGGCATCGGCGGCTACACCTTC. It translates to CASSEAGIGGYTF.

As DNA, the CDR3 is TGTGCCAGCAGTTTATCGATCAGGGTCGGTCAGCCCCAGCATTTT. As protein: CASSLSIRVGQPQHF. The chain couples TRBV12-3 or TRBV12-4 to TRBJ1-5, with a possible D match to TRBD1 (5 bases). V lost 2 bases to trimming and J lost 6 bases, with 14 bases between them. The CDR3 contains 15 residues.

By share, this clonotype counts as medium-sized. This chain uses TRBV20-1 with TRBJ2-7; 9 positions match TRBD1. Germline CDR1 is DFQATT and CDR2 is SNEGSKA (reference sequence). V gave up 0 bases and J gave up 5 bases; unmatched junction bases: 17. The length of the CDR3 is 18 residues. The CDR3, as DNA: TGCAGTGCTAGAGATCCACGGGACAGGGTCAGCGCCGCTAACGAGCAGTACTTC. Translated, it gives CSARDPRDRVSAANEQYF.

The J gene is TRBJ1-4, the V gene TRBV9, with a tentative D call TRBD1 (6 bases). The CDR3 length is 16 residues. V was shortened by 2 bases and J by 7 bases, with 18 bases between the two germline ends. CDR1 SGDLS and CDR2 YYNGEE come from the germline V gene. The CDR3 spells CASSVGPSAGVEKLFF. CDR3 bases: TGTGCCAGCAGCGTGGGCCCCTCGGCAGGGGTTGAAAAACTGTTTTTT.

This clonotype was recorded many times. The chain is built from TRBV27 and TRBJ1-2, with D possibly being TRBD1 (5 bases). The CDR3 is 12 residues long. Per the germline V gene, CDR1 is MNHEY and CDR2 is SMNVEV (reference sequence). V lost 8 bases, J lost 8 bases, and 15 bases lay in between. This chain's CDR3 is CASGGFAEGYTF. In DNA form, the CDR3 reads TGTGCCAGCGGGGGATTTGCGGAGGGCTACACCTTC.

This clonotype occurred many times. J is TRBJ2-1 and V is TRBV11-2, with 7 positions matching TRBD2. Trimming took 5 bases from V and 6 from J; bases not matched to a gene: 10. CDR1 and CDR2 from the germline V gene are SGHAT and FQNNGV. The CDR3 runs 15 residues. CDR3 loop: CASSPPGGLSNEQFF. In nucleotides, the CDR3 is TGTGCCAGCAGCCCGCCGGGGGGATTGAGCAATGAGCAGTTCTTC.